The next 4 T cell receptor beta chains were all read from a single sample in a study of OX40 agonist ivuxolimab in advanced cancers. Produced via immunoSEQ multiplex PCR; TCRdb's table is partial and in-frame only. The data show over 55,000 clones, with about 79% seen just once and around 1.5% held by the top ten. Sequenced here: CD4+ or CD8+ T cells sorted from blood, sampled in a trial of the OX40 agonist ivuxolimab. These receptors were taken from an adult with an advanced solid tumor such as melanoma, head and neck, liver or kidney cancer.

The chain carries TRBV7-6 and TRBJ2-2, with 11 bases matching TRBD2. J lost 8 bases, V lost 5 bases, and 4 bases had no gene match. The CDR3 sequence is 14 residues long. Germline values: CDR1 SGHVS, CDR2 FNYEAQ. CDR3 amino acids: CASSGSGREGELFF. DNA of the CDR3: TGTGCCAGCAGCGGTAGCGGGAGGGAAGGGGAGCTGTTTTTT.

The V call is TRBV21-1, the J call TRBJ1-2. TRBV21-1 is reported as a pseudogene. The CDR3 extends over 13 amino acids. The CDR3 loop is CASSKRTGSGYTF. CDR3 bases: TGTGCCAGCAGCAAAAGGACGGGGAGCGGCTACACCTTC.

This chain connects TRBV7-9 to TRBJ2-6, with 7 positions matching TRBD1. This CDR3 comprises 19 residues. After removal of 0 bases from V and 4 bases from J, the junction contained 12 bases not matched to a gene. Germline loops: CDR1 SEHNR, CDR2 FQNEAQ (reference sequence). The CDR3 protein is CASSLALLRGPKGANVLTF. The CDR3 bases are TGTGCCAGCAGCTTAGCGCTCTTAAGGGGGCCCAAAGGGGCCAACGTCCTGACTTTC.

The table lists this clone with a count of one. This rearrangement joins TRBV18 to TRBJ2-1, with 7 bases fitting TRBD2. CDR3 length: 14 amino acids. The germline CDR1 and CDR2 sequences are KGHSH and LQKENI. V dropped 3 bases and J dropped 4; count of bases not matched to a gene: 3. CDR3 protein: CASSPSSGYNEQFF. Here the CDR3 DNA reads TGTGCCAGCTCACCTTCTAGCGGTTACAATGAGCAGTTCTTC. The full variable domain, its missing parts supplied by reference TRBV18 and TRBJ2-1, is NAGVMQNPRHLVRRRGQEARLRCSPMKGHSHVYWYRQLPEEGLKFMVYLQKENIIDESGMPKERFSAEFPKEGPSILRIQQVVRGDSAAYFCASSPSSGYNEQFFGPGTRLTVL.